This is a list of T cell receptor beta chains from one sample in a study of control samples from healthy donors and cancer patients. TCRdb's copy holds only in-frame clones and misses some; the assay was immunoSEQ multiplex PCR. The sample holds tens of thousands of clones, more than 75% seen once. Sequencing was carried out using blood. These receptor sequences come from a man aged 50-60 years in good health. Both conserved end residues are part of each CDR3. A D gene is named only where the DNA matches it firmly. Rows may omit the clone size; those that give it use once, few, many or a size class.

15,NA,TRBV5-4,TRBD1,TRBJ1-6,TGTGCCAGCAGCTTGGTTACAGGGGGCTCTGCACCCCTCCACTTT,CASSLVTGGSAPLHF
12,NA,TRBV7-2,NA,TRBJ2-3,TGTGCCAGCAGCCCGGAGACAGATACGCAGTATTTT,CASSPETDTQYF
12,NA,TRBV6-4,NA,TRBJ2-7,TGTGCCAGCAGTGACTCAAGGGGCGAGCAGTACTTC,CASSDSRGEQYF
13,NA,TRBV14,TRBD1,TRBJ1-2,TGTGCCAGCAGCCCCCGGACAGGGGATGGCTACACCTTC,CASSPRTGDGYTF
14,NA,TRBV7-3,TRBD1,TRBJ2-1,TGTGCCAGCAGCTTAGGTACAGGGGGTCGGGAGCAGTTCTTC,CASSLGTGGREQFF
15,NA,TRBV27,TRBD1,TRBJ2-7,TGTGCCAGCAGCCAGCTACCGGGACAGCCCTACGAGCAGTACTTC,CASSQLPGQPYEQYF
13,few,TRBV5-4,NA,TRBJ1-2,TGTGCCAGCAGCGTAGACAAGAACTATGGCTACACCTTC,CASSVDKNYGYTF
14,few,TRBV7-9,NA,TRBJ2-7,TGTGCCAGCAGCCCCAAGACAGGCCACTACGAGCAGTACTTC,CASSPKTGHYEQYF
15,NA,TRBV4-1,NA,TRBJ1-6,TGCGCCAGCAGCCAAGACGGGGGCATCAATTCACCCCTCCACTTT,CASSQDGGINSPLHF
14,few,TRBV19,NA,TRBJ2-7,TGTGCCAGTAGTATCCGACACTTTTCCTACGAGCAGTACTTC,CASSIRHFSYEQYF
12,NA,TRBV7-6,NA,TRBJ2-5,TGTGCCAGCAGCTTAGGGGTTGAGACCCAGTACTTC,CASSLGVETQYF
13,few,TRBV12-5,NA,TRBJ2-7,TGTGCTAGTGGTTTGGCCGGATCCTACGAGCAGTACTTC,CASGLAGSYEQYF
15,NA,TRBV7-2,NA,TRBJ2-1,TGTGCCAGCAGCTTAGCGGGGATCTCCTACAATGAGCAGTTCTTC,CASSLAGISYNEQFF
17,NA,TRBV5-1,TRBD2,TRBJ2-5,TGCGCCAGCAGCCCCTCGGGACTAGCGGTGTACCAAGAGACCCAGTACTTC,CASSPSGLAVYQETQYF
16,few,TRBV5-1,NA,TRBJ1-5,TGCGCCAGCAGCGCGGACGGACAGCTTAGCAATCAGCCCCAGCATTTT,CASSADGQLSNQPQHF
16,NA,TRBV7-2,NA,TRBJ1-2,TGTGCCAGCAGCTTACGGGAGCAGACTCTATCCTCTGGCTACACCTTC,CASSLREQTLSSGYTF
18,NA,TRBV25-1,TRBD2,TRBJ2-3,TGTGCCAGCAGTGCCCTATCCGGACTAGCGGGAGCGGAAGATACGCAGTATTTT,CASSALSGLAGAEDTQYF
14,NA,TRBV5-1,TRBD1,TRBJ2-7,TGCGCCAGCAGCCTATCGACAGGGACCTACGAGCAGTACTTC,CASSLSTGTYEQYF
15,NA,TRBV9,NA,TRBJ1-3,TGTGCCAGCAGCGTAGATCCAGGTTCGGGAAACACCATATATTTT,CASSVDPGSGNTIYF
12,NA,TRBV10-3,NA,TRBJ2-1,TGTGCCATCAGTGAGAACCTGAATGAGCAGTTCTTC,CAISENLNEQFF
15,NA,TRBV6-5,NA,TRBJ1-6,TGTGCCAGCAGTTACTCGAATCCGTATAATTCACCCCTCCACTTT,CASSYSNPYNSPLHF
11,NA,TRBV29-1,NA,TRBJ1-2,TGCAGCGGCTCTGGGGAGGTCGGCTACACCTTC,CSGSGEVGYTF
13,NA,TRBV2,NA,TRBJ2-1,TGTGCCAGCAGTTCGAACGGACCTCATGAGCAGTTCTTC,CASSSNGPHEQFF
13,NA,TRBV18,TRBD1,TRBJ1-2,TGTGCCAGCTCACCCGGGACAGCCCTCGGCTACACCTTC,CASSPGTALGYTF